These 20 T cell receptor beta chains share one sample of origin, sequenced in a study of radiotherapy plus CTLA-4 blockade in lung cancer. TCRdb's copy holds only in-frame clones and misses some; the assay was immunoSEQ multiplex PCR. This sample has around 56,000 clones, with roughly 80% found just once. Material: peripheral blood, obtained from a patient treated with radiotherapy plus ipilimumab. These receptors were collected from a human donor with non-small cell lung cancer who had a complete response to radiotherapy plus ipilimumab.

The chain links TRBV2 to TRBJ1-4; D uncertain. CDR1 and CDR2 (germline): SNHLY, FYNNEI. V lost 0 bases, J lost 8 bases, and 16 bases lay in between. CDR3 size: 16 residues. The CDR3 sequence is CASSEAMALSREKLFF. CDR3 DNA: TGTGCCAGCAGTGAAGCTATGGCATTATCCCGAGAAAAACTGTTTTTT. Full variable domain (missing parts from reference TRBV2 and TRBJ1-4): EPEVTQTPSHQVTQMGQEVILRCVPISNHLYFYWYRQILGQKVEFLVSFYNNEISEKSEIFDDQFSVERPDGSNFTLKIRSTKLEDSAMYFCASSEAMALSREKLFFGSGTQLSVL.

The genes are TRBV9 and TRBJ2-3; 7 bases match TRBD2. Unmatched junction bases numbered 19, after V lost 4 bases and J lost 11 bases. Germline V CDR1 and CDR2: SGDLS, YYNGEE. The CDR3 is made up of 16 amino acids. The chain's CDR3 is CASSSRGTARAGEQYF. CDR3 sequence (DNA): TGTGCCAGCAGCAGCCGAGGGACTGCCCGCGCGGGGGAGCAGTATTTT.

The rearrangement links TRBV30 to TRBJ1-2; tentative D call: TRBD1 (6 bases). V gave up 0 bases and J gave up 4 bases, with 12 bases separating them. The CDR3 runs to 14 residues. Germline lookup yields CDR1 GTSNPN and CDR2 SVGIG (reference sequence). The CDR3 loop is CAWSVLTRGYGYTF. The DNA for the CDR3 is TGTGCCTGGAGTGTCCTCACCAGGGGCTATGGCTACACCTTC.

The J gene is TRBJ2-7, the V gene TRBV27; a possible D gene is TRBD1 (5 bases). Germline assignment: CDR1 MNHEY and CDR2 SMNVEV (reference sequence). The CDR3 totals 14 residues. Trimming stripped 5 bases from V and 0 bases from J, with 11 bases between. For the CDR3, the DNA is TGTGCCAGCAGTAAGGGCAGGGACTCCTACGAGCAGTACGTC. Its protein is CASSKGRDSYEQYV.

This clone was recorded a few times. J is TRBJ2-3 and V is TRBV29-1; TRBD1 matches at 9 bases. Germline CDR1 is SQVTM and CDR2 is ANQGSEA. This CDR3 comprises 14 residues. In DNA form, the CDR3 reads TGCAGTGGGGACACGGGACAGGGAAGGGATACGCAGTATTTT. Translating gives CSGDTGQGRDTQYF.

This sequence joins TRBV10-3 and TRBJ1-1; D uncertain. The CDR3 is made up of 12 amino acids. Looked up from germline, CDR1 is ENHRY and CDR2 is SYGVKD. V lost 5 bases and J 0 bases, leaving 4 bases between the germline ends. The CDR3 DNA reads TGTGCCATCAGTCGAGTGAACACTGAAGCTTTCTTT. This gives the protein CAISRVNTEAFF.

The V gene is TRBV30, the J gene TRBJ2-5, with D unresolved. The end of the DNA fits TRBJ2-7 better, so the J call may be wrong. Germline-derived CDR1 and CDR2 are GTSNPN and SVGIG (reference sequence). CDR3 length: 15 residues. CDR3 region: CAWMRGVRFSYEQYF. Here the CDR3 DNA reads TGTGCCTGGATGAGAGGTGTACGTTTCTCCTACGAGCAGTACTTC.

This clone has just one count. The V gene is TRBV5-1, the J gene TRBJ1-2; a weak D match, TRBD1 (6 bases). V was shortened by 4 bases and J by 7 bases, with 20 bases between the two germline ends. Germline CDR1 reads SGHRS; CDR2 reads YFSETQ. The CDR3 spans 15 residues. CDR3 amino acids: CASSPQDSRGGGYTF. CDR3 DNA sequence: TGCGCCAGCAGCCCCCAGGACAGTCGGGGGGGTGGCTACACCTTC.

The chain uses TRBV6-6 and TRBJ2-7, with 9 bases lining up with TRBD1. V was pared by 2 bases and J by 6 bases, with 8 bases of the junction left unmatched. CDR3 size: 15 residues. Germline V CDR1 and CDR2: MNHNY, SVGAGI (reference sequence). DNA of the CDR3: TGTGCCAGCAGTTACAGGACAGGGGCCACTGGCGAGCAGTACGTC. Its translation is CASSYRTGATGEQYV.

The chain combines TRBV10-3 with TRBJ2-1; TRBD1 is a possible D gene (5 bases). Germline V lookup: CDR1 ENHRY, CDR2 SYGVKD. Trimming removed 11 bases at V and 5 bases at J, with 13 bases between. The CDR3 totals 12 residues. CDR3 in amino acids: CAATGSHNEQFF. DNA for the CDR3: TGTGCCGCCACAGGTTCCCACAATGAGCAGTTCTTC.

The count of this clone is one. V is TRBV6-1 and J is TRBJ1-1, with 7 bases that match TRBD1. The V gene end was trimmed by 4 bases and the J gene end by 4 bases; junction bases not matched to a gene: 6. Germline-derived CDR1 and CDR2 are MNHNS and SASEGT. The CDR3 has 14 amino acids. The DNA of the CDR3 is TGTGCCAGCAGTGCGTGGGACAGCCTCACTGAAGCTTTCTTT. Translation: CASSAWDSLTEAFF.

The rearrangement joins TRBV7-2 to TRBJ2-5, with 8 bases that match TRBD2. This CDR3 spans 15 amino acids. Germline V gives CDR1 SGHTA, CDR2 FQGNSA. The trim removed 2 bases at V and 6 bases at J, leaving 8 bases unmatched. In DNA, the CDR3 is TGTGCCAGCAGCTTATTGGCGGGGGGCTCGAAGACCCAGTACTTC. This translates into CASSLLAGGSKTQYF. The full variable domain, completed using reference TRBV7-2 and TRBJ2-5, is GAGVSQSPSNKVTEKGKDVELRCDPISGHTALYWYRQSLGQGLEFLIYFQGNSAPDKSGLPSDRFSAERTGGSVSTLTIQRTQQEDSAVYLCASSLLAGGSKTQYFGPGTRLLVL.

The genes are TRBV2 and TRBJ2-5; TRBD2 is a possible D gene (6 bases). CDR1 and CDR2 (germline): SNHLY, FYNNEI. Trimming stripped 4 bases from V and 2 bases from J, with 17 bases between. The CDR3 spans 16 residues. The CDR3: CASSGREDPRQETQYF. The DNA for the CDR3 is TGTGCCAGCAGTGGGAGGGAGGACCCTAGGCAAGAGACCCAGTACTTC.

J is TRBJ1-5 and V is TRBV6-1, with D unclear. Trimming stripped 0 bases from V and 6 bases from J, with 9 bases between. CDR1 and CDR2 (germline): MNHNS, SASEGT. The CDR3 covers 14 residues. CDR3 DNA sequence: TGTGCCAGCAGTGAAGCGGGTGGGCCTCAGCCCCAGCATTTT. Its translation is CASSEAGGPQPQHF.

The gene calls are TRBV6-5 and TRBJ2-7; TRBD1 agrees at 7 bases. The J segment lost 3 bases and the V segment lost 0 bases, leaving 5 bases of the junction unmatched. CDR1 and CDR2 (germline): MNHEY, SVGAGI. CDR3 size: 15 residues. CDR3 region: CASSYSITGVYEQYV. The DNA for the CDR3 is TGTGCCAGCAGTTACTCCATAACAGGGGTCTACGAGCAGTACGTC.

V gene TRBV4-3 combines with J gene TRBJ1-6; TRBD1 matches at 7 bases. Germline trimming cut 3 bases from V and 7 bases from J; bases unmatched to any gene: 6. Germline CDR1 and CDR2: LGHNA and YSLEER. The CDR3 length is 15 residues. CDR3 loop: CASSQADRDNSPLHF. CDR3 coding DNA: TGCGCCAGCAGCCAGGCTGACAGGGACAATTCACCCCTCCACTTT.

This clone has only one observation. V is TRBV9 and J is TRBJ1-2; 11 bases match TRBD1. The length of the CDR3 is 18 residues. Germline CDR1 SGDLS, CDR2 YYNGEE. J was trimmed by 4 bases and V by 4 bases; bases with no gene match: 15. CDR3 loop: CASSPWVSGQGAGYGYTF. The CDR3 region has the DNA TGTGCCAGCAGCCCTTGGGTTTCAGGACAGGGGGCCGGCTATGGCTACACCTTC.

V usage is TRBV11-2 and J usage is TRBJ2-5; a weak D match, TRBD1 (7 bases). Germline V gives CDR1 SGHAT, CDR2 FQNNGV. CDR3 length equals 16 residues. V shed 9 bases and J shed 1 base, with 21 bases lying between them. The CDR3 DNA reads TGTGCCAGTTCACTCAACCTCCAGGGGGGCCAAGAGACCCAGTACTTC. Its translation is CASSLNLQGGQETQYF.

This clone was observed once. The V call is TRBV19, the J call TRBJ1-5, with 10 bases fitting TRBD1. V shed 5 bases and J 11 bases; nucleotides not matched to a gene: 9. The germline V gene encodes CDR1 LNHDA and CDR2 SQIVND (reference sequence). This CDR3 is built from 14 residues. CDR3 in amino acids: CASSGGTGEGTQHF. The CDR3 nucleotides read TGTGCCAGTAGTGGGGGGACAGGGGAAGGTACCCAGCATTTT.

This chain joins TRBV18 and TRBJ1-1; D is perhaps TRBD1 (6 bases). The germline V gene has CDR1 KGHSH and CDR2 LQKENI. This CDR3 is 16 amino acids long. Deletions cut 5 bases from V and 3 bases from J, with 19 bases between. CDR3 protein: CASSSSFNRADTEAFF. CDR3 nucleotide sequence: TGTGCCAGCTCATCCTCTTTTAACAGGGCTGACACTGAAGCTTTCTTT.